The 29 T cell receptor beta chains in this list originate from one sample, sequenced in a study of identical twins. TCRdb ran MiXCR on the 5' RACE reads and lists one entry per CDR3 protein. The profile shows about 340,000 distinct CDR3 sequences, about 12% of them singletons. These data were also reused for a study on yellow fever vaccine responses in identical twins.

The sequenced sample consisted of CD8+ T cells sorted from blood. These receptors all stem from a woman between 18 and 29 years old in good health.

This clonotype was seen ten or more times. The CDR3 loop is CASSTVDYGYTF. In nucleotides, the CDR3 is TGTGCCAGCAGTACTGTAGACTATGGCTACACCTTC. The V call is TRBV12-3 or TRBV12-4, the J call TRBJ1-2; D uncertain. This CDR3 region has 12 residues. Trimming removed 5 bases at V and 3 bases at J, with 7 bases between.

The chain employs TRBV18 and TRBJ2-1; a possible D gene is TRBD2 (5 bases). Germline CDR1 KGHSH, CDR2 LQKENI. V was trimmed by 8 bases and J by 0 bases, leaving 11 bases between them. The CDR3 loop spans 14 amino acids. CDR3 in DNA: TGTGCCAGCCAGCTAGGGAGCTCCTACAATGAGCAGTTCTTC. Its protein product is CASQLGSSYNEQFF.

This rearrangement joins TRBV9 to TRBJ2-2; D gene ambiguous. The V gene's germline CDR1 is SGDLS and CDR2 YYNGEE. The CDR3 has 14 residues. The ends were cut back, 0 bases at V and 4 bases at J, with 7 bases in the middle. The CDR3 nucleotides read TGTGCCAGCAGCGTAGTTTCTGTCACCGGGGAGCTGTTTTTT. Translated: CASSVVSVTGELFF.

This clonotype has a handful of counts. The CDR3 DNA is TGCAGTGCTAGTGATAGGACTAGCGGATGGAGGCCTATCTACGAGCAGTACTTC. This gives the protein CSASDRTSGWRPIYEQYF. V and J are TRBV20-1 and TRBJ2-7; 10 bases match TRBD2. This CDR3 comprises 18 residues. The V and J ends lost 3 bases and 3 bases, in that order; junction bases with no gene match: 17. The germline V gene has CDR1 DFQATT and CDR2 SNEGSKA (reference sequence).

The chain has TRBV24-1 and TRBJ2-3; D not certain. The CDR3 extends over 15 amino acids. V dropped 5 bases and J dropped 4 bases, with 15 bases sitting between them. Germline assignment: CDR1 KGHDR and CDR2 SFDVKD. The DNA of the CDR3 is TGTGCCACCAGTGGCCCTATAGGCAGCTCAGATACGCAGTATTTT. Its protein product is CATSGPIGSSDTQYF.

This chain links TRBV20-1 with TRBJ2-5; possible D gene TRBD1, 6 bases. CDR1 and CDR2 from the germline V gene are DFQATT and SNEGSKA (reference sequence). The V end lost 3 bases, the J end lost 2 bases, and 16 bases lay between the germline ends. The CDR3 covers 15 residues. In DNA form, the CDR3 reads TGCAGTGCTAGTCACAGGGTAATATTTCAAGAGACCCAGTACTTC. Protein sequence: CSASHRVIFQETQYF.

This clonotype was counted between two and nine times. This chain connects TRBV12-3 or TRBV12-4 to TRBJ2-5; D remains ambiguous. The CDR3 extends over 13 amino acids. The ends were cut back, 1 base at V and 5 bases at J, with 8 bases in the middle. This CDR3 reads CASSLGSSETQYF. The CDR3 DNA reads TGTGCCAGCAGTTTAGGATCGTCGGAGACCCAGTACTTC.

This clonotype was seen a handful of times. V is TRBV12-5 and J is TRBJ2-2, with TRBD1 matching over 7 bases. The CDR3 totals 17 residues. Looked up from germline, CDR1 is LGHNT and CDR2 is FRNRAP. J gave up 0 bases and V 0 bases, and 4 bases lay outside the gene matches. The chain's CDR3 is CASGLVRGQPNTGELFF. CDR3 sequence (DNA): TGTGCTAGTGGTTTGGTACGGGGACAGCCGAACACCGGGGAGCTGTTTTTT.

This clonotype has a count of ten or more. V gene TRBV12-3 or TRBV12-4 combines with J gene TRBJ2-5; D is ambiguous. CDR3 length: 14 residues. Deletions cut 4 bases from V and 3 bases from J, with 12 bases between. In nucleotides, the CDR3 is TGTGCCAGCAGTTCAGTCGGCCAGAAAGAGACCCAGTACTTC. As protein: CASSSVGQKETQYF.

The sample holds a few counts of this clonotype. The chain is built from TRBV15 and TRBJ2-5; the D gene is possibly TRBD1 (8 bases). This CDR3 spans 16 amino acids. The germline V and J ends were trimmed by 0 bases and 2 bases, with 13 bases remaining between them. Germline CDR1 and CDR2: LNHNV and YYDKDF (reference sequence). The CDR3 sequence: CATSRETGGGQETQYF. CDR3 bases: TGTGCCACCAGCAGAGAAACAGGGGGAGGGCAAGAGACCCAGTACTTC. Filled out from reference TRBV15 and TRBJ2-5, the complete variable domain reads DAMVIQNPRYQVTQFGKPVTLSCSQTLNHNVMYWYQQKSSQAPKLLFHYYDKDFNNEADTPDNFQSRRPNTSFCFLDIRSPGLGDTAMYLCATSRETGGGQETQYFGPGTRLLVL.

V is TRBV28 and J is TRBJ2-6; no clear D. The CDR3 totals 17 residues. V was clipped by 5 bases and J by 0 bases, with 14 bases between them. Looked up from germline, CDR1 is MDHEN and CDR2 is SYDVKM. In DNA, the CDR3 is TGTGCCAGCAGTCCCGGGTCGACTCTCTCTGGGGCCAACGTCCTGACTTTC. Encoded protein: CASSPGSTLSGANVLTF.

This clonotype was observed a few times. This sequence joins TRBV9 and TRBJ1-1; possible D gene TRBD1, 5 bases. The CDR3 has 15 amino acids. The V and J ends lost 2 bases and 2 bases respectively, with 13 bases between them. In germline, CDR1 is SGDLS, CDR2 YYNGEE. The CDR3 bases are TGTGCCAGCAGCGTGGGGGGTGGCGGTAACACTGAAGCTTTCTTT. It is translated as CASSVGGGGNTEAFF.

This clonotype was seen many times. CDR3 residues: CASSPGDRELFF. As DNA, the CDR3 is TGTGCCAGCAGCCCAGGGGACCGGGAGCTGTTTTTT. The gene calls are TRBV12-3 or TRBV12-4 and TRBJ2-2, with D possibly matching TRBD1 (6 bases). This CDR3 region has 12 residues. V gave up 6 bases and J gave up 9 bases, with 11 bases separating them.

There are many counts of this clonotype. This sequence joins TRBV4-2 and TRBJ2-3; 12 nucleotides agree with TRBD2. V shed 2 bases, J shed 1 base, and the junction held 4 bases outside the gene matches. CDR1 LGHNA and CDR2 YNFKEQ come from the germline V gene. The CDR3 sequence is 17 residues long. The CDR3 loop is CASSQFGLAGCTDTQYF. CDR3 in DNA: TGTGCCAGCAGCCAATTTGGACTAGCGGGATGCACAGATACGCAGTATTTT.

This clonotype was counted a few times. The chain couples TRBV9 to TRBJ2-5, with a tentative D call TRBD1 (6 bases). The germline gives CDR1 SGDLS, CDR2 YYNGEE. The germline V and J ends were trimmed by 3 bases and 5 bases, with 11 bases remaining between them. CDR3 size: 13 residues. The CDR3 region has the DNA TGTGCCAGCAGCGGAGGGGGTGCTGAGACCCAGTACTTC. Translation: CASSGGGAETQYF.

In this sample, this clonotype turned up a few times. The CDR3 is CASSALAGGLAEQFF. The CDR3 nucleotides are TGTGCCAGCAGTGCCCTAGCGGGGGGCCTAGCTGAGCAGTTCTTC. This sequence joins TRBV6-4 and TRBJ2-1, with TRBD2 matching 11 bases. The CDR3 contains 15 residues. Trimming removed 4 bases from V and 9 bases from J; junction bases left unmatched: 8. Germline CDR1 and CDR2: MRHNA and SNTAGT.

This clonotype was picked up many times. The CDR3 protein is CASSPGTAYNEQFF. The CDR3 region has the DNA TGTGCCAGCAGCCCCGGGACAGCCTACAATGAGCAGTTCTTC. V gene TRBV27 combines with J gene TRBJ2-1, with 7 bases lining up with TRBD1. This CDR3 is 14 amino acids long. V trimming: 6 bases; J trimming: 2 bases; junction bases outside the gene matches: 4. Germline V gives CDR1 MNHEY, CDR2 SMNVEV (reference sequence).

This clonotype came up a few times. This chain links TRBV12-3 or TRBV12-4 with TRBJ1-2; 8 bases agree with TRBD1. With 5 bases clipped from V and 4 bases from J, the junction kept 6 bases outside the gene matches. CDR3 length: 14 residues. CDR3 in amino acids: CASSAGGQAYGYTF. CDR3 bases: TGTGCCAGCAGTGCTGGGGGACAGGCCTATGGCTACACCTTC.

The table lists this clonotype with many counts. The genes are TRBV9 and TRBJ2-1; D call uncertain. The V end was cut by 0 bases, the J end by 9 bases, with 4 bases between. CDR3 size: 11 residues. The V gene's germline CDR1 is SGDLS and CDR2 YYNGEE. The CDR3 sequence is CASSVGVEQFF. In nucleotides, the CDR3 is TGTGCCAGCAGCGTAGGGGTTGAGCAGTTCTTC.

This clonotype was seen ten or more times. This chain uses TRBV7-6 with TRBJ2-7; 7 nucleotides match TRBD1. CDR1 is SGHVS, CDR2 FNYEAQ, per germline. Trimming removed 2 bases from V and 0 bases from J; junction bases left unmatched: 4. The CDR3 spans 15 residues. This chain's CDR3 is CASSLLGDSSYEQYF. The CDR3 DNA is TGTGCCAGCAGCTTATTGGGGGACAGCTCCTACGAGCAGTACTTC.

V and J are TRBV9 and TRBJ2-1; D gene uncertain. Germline CDR1 SGDLS, CDR2 YYNGEE. The CDR3 has 11 amino acids. V shed 3 bases and J shed 5 bases, with 3 bases lying between them. CDR3 region: CASSEDNEQFF. The CDR3 nucleotides read TGTGCCAGCAGCGAGGACAATGAGCAGTTCTTC.

The CDR3 region has the DNA TGTGCCAGCAGCCCAGGGGCCGGGGGGATAAATGAGCAGTTCTTC. It translates to CASSPGAGGINEQFF. The J gene is TRBJ2-1, the V gene TRBV6-1, with a possible D match to TRBD2 (7 bases). Germline assignment: CDR1 MNHNS and CDR2 SASEGT. V shed 6 bases and J shed 7 bases, with 19 bases lying between them. The CDR3 spans 15 residues.

CDR3 in amino acids: CASISGTSGNNEQFF. CDR3 nucleotide sequence: TGTGCCAGTATATCCGGGACTAGCGGGAACAATGAGCAGTTCTTC. The chain employs TRBV19 and TRBJ2-1; 13 bases agree with TRBD2. The CDR3 totals 15 residues. Germline V CDR1 and CDR2: LNHDA, SQIVND (reference sequence). Unmatched junction bases numbered 5, after V lost 7 bases and J lost 5 bases.

This clonotype showed up just a few times. This chain uses TRBV3-1 with TRBJ2-1; the D gene is possibly TRBD2 (5 bases). The CDR3 contains 14 residues. Trimming left V 1 base short and J 8 bases short, with 12 bases between. The germline gives CDR1 LGHDT, CDR2 YNNKEL (reference sequence). Written as DNA, the CDR3 is TGTGCCAGCAGCCAAGCGGGGAGAGAGGATGAGCAGTTCTTC. Translation: CASSQAGREDEQFF.

The chain has TRBV28 and TRBJ2-7; a possible D gene is TRBD1 (7 bases). This CDR3 comprises 16 residues. The V end was cut by 5 bases, the J end by 4 bases, with 21 bases between. Looked up from germline, CDR1 is MDHEN and CDR2 is SYDVKM. The CDR3 here is CASSQSGGYRVYEQYV. In DNA, the CDR3 is TGTGCCAGCAGTCAATCAGGGGGGTACCGAGTTTACGAGCAGTACGTC.

The chain is built from TRBV5-4 and TRBJ1-1, with 10 nucleotides matching TRBD1. The CDR3 loop spans 12 amino acids. Trimming removed 4 bases from V and 11 bases from J; junction bases left unmatched: 5. Germline V lookup: CDR1 SGHNT, CDR2 YYREEE (reference sequence). The CDR3 nucleotides are TGTGCCAGCAGCGATGGACAGGGGGTCGCTTTCTTT. This translates into CASSDGQGVAFF.

This clonotype showed up just a few times. The chain combines TRBV4-1 with TRBJ2-1; TRBD1 matches 10 bases. CDR1 is MGHRA, CDR2 YSYEKL, per germline. CDR3 length: 16 amino acids. V trimming: 5 bases; J trimming: 8 bases; junction bases outside the gene matches: 12. CDR3 sequence (DNA): TGCGCCAGCAGCGGACCCCGGGACAGGGGTTTACATGAGCAGTTCTTC. Translating it yields CASSGPRDRGLHEQFF.

The rearrangement joins TRBV3-1 to TRBJ2-5, with 10 nucleotides matching TRBD2. With 2 bases clipped from V and 0 bases from J, the junction kept 9 bases outside the gene matches. The CDR3 has 18 amino acids. Per the germline V gene, CDR1 is LGHDT and CDR2 is YNNKEL (reference sequence). The CDR3 DNA reads TGTGCCAGCAGCCAATTAGTCCTAGCGGGGGTCCACCAAGAGACCCAGTACTTC. This gives the protein CASSQLVLAGVHQETQYF.

Details on this clonotype: A single base separates this from a much larger clone, so it may be a read error. This sequence joins TRBV7-6 and TRBJ2-2, with D maybe TRBD1 (6 bases). V was shortened by 5 bases and J by 3 bases, with 10 bases between the two germline ends. The CDR3 loop spans 14 amino acids. From germline, CDR1 is SGHVS and CDR2 FNYEAQ. DNA for the CDR3: TGTGCCAGCAGCCCTAACAGGGACACCGGGGAGCTGTTTTTT. This sequence encodes CASSPNRDTGELFF. Drawing the rest from reference TRBV7-6 and TRBJ2-2, the complete variable domain is GAGVSQSPRYKVTKRGQDVALRCDPISGHVSLYWYRQALGQGPEFLTYFNYEAQQDKSGLPNDRFSAERPEGSISTLTIQRTEQRDSAMYRCASSPNRDTGELFFGEGSRLTVL.